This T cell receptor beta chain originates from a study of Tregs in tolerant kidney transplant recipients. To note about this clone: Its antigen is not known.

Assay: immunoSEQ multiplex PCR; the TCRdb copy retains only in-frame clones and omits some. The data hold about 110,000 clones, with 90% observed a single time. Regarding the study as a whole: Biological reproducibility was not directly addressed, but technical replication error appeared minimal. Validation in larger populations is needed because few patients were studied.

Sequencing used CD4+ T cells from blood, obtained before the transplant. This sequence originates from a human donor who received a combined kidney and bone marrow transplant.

CDR3: CASSPSRQGLNEKLFF. CDR3 DNA sequence: TGTGCCAGCTCACCCTCACGTCAAGGACTTAATGAAAAACTGTTTTTT. The chain couples TRBV18 to TRBJ1-4; no clear D gene. Trimming took 3 bases from V and 4 from J, leaving 15 bases between them. Germline V gene sequence: CDR1 KGHSH, CDR2 LQKENI. There are 16 residues in the CDR3.